This record looks at one T cell receptor beta chain sequence and its context. CDR3 size: 17 residues. From germline, CDR1 is SQVTM and CDR2 ANQGSEA. With 0 bases removed from V and 4 bases from J, the gap between germline ends came to 21 bases. These data come from a study of blood T cell repertoires in COVID-19. The protocol was immunoSEQ multiplex PCR, while the TCRdb copy is restricted to in-frame clones and leaves out a portion. The table records under 200,000 clones, roughly nine tenths of them present only once. Enrolment of Seattle patients took place during active infection, and they were followed longitudinally.

Sequencing used peripheral blood. The clonotype comes from a woman aged 55-69 years with COVID-19, enrolled during active disease. The genes are TRBV29-1 and TRBJ2-5; possibly TRBD2 for D (6 bases). CDR3 in DNA: TGCAGCGTTGAAGATATAGGAGCGGGCCCAAGCGCAGAGACCCAGTACTTC. Translated, it gives CSVEDIGAGPSAETQYF.